This T cell receptor (beta chain) is from a study of a mutant IDH1 vaccine in newly diagnosed glioma. Study in general: Vaccines were begun 4-6 weeks after radiotherapy alone, or with temozolomide cycles.

Generated by immunoSEQ multiplex PCR, the TCRdb table keeps only in-frame clones and is missing some. The top ten clones hold approximately 4.3% of a sample with about 56,000 clones, approximately 90% of them seen once. Time point described: week 5, during vaccination. Doses consisted of 300 ug of mutant IDH1 20-mer peptide each, paired with topical imiquimod. With respect to this clone: Its matching antigen is unknown.

The TCR sequence derives from a woman aged 40-49 years with glioma. Source: PBMCs, taken from a glioma patient whose treatment included an IDH1 peptide vaccine.

The CDR3 protein is CASSRGRDTGELFF. The CDR3 region has the DNA TGTGCCAGCAGCAGGGGGCGAGACACCGGGGAGCTGTTTTTT. J is TRBJ2-2 and V is TRBV2, with TRBD1 identical over 8 bases. Trimming removed 6 bases from V and 3 bases from J; junction bases left unmatched: 3. The germline V gene encodes CDR1 SNHLY and CDR2 FYNNEI. The CDR3 contains 14 residues.